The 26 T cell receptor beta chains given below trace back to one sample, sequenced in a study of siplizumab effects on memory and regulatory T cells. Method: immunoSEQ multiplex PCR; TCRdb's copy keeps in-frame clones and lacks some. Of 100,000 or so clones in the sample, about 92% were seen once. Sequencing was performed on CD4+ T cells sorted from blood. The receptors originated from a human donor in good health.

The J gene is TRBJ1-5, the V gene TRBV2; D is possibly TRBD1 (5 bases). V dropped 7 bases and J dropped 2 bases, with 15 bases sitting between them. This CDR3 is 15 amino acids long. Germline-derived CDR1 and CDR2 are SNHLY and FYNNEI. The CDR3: CASKGLGVGNQPQHF. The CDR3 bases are TGTGCCAGCAAGGGGCTGGGCGTGGGCAATCAGCCCCAGCATTTT.

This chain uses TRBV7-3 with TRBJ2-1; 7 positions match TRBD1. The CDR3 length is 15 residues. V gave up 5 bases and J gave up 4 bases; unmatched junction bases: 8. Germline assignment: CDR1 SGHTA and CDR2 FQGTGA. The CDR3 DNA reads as TGTGCCAGCAGCCCCCGACAGGGCGCATACAATGAGCAGTTCTTC. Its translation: CASSPRQGAYNEQFF. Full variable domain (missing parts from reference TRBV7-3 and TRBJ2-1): GAGVSQTPSNKVTEKGKYVELRCDPISGHTALYWYRQSLGQGPEFLIYFQGTGAADDSGLPNDRFFAVRPEGSVSTLKIQRTERGDSAVYLCASSPRQGAYNEQFFGPGTRLTVL.

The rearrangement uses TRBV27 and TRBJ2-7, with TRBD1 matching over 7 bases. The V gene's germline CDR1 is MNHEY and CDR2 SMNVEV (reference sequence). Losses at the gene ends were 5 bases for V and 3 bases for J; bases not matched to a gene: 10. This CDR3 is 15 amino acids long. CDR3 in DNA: TGTGCCAGCAGTCCACGACAGGGTAAACGCTACGAGCAGTACTTC. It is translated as CASSPRQGKRYEQYF.

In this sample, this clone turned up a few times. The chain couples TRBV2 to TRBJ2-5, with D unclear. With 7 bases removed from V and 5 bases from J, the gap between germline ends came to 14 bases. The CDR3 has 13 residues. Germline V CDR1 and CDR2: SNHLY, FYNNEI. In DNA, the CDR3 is TGTGCCAGCAACGACCTCCTGGGGGAGACCCAGTACTTC. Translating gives CASNDLLGETQYF. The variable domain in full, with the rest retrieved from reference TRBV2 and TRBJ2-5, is EPEVTQTPSHQVTQMGQEVILRCVPISNHLYFYWYRQILGQKVEFLVSFYNNEISEKSEIFDDQFSVERPDGSNFTLKIRSTKLEDSAMYFCASNDLLGETQYFGPGTRLLVL.

CDR3 coding DNA: TGCGCCAGCAGTCAAGGACAGGCGAACACCGGGGAGCTGTTTTTT. It translates to CASSQGQANTGELFF. The chain uses TRBV5-1 and TRBJ2-2; 7 bases agree with TRBD1. This CDR3 is built from 15 residues. With 5 bases clipped from V and 0 bases from J, the junction kept 4 bases outside the gene matches. Germline V gene sequence: CDR1 SGHRS, CDR2 YFSETQ.

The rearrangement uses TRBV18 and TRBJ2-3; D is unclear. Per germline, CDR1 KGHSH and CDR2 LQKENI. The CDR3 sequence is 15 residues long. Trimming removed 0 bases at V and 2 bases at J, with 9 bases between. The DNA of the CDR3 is TGTGCCAGCTCACCACCAAGAAGTGCCACAGATACGCAGTATTTT. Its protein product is CASSPPRSATDTQYF.

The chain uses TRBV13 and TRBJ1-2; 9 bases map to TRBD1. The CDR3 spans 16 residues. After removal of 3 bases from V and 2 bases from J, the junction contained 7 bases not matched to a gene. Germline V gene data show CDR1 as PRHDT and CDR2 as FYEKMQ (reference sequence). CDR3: CASSLLRDRENYGYTF. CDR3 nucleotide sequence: TGTGCCAGCAGCTTGCTACGGGACAGGGAAAACTATGGCTACACCTTC.

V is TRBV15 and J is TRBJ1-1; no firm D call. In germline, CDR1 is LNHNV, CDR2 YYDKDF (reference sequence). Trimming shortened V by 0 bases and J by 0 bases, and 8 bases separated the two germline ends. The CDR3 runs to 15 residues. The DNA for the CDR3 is TGTGCCACCAGCAGAGACCCACAGTTGAACACTGAAGCTTTCTTT. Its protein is CATSRDPQLNTEAFF.

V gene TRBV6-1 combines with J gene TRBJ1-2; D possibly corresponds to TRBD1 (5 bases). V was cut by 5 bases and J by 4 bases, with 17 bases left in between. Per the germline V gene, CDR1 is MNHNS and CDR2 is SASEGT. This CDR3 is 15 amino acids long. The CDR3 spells CASSHGDGGGYGYTF. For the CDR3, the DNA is TGTGCCAGCAGTCACGGGGACGGCGGAGGCTATGGCTACACCTTC.

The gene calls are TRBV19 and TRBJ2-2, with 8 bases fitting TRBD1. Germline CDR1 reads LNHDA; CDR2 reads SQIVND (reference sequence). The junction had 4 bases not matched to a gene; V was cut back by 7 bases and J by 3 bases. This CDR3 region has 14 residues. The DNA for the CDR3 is TGTGCCAGTAACAGGGGGTTAGACACCGGGGAGCTGTTTTTT. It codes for CASNRGLDTGELFF.

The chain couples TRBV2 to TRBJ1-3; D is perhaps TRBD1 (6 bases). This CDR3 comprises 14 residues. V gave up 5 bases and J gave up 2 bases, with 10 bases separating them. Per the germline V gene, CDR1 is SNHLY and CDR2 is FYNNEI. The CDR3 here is CASSRGRAGNTIYF. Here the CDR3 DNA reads TGTGCCAGCAGTCGGGGGCGGGCTGGAAACACCATATATTTT.

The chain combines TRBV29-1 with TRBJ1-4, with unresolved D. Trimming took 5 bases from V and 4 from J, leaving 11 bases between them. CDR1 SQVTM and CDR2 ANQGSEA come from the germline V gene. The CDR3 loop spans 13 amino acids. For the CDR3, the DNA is TGCAGCGTTAGAGGTGGAAATAATGAAAAACTGTTTTTT. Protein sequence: CSVRGGNNEKLFF. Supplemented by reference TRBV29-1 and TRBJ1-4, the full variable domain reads SAVISQKPSRDICQRGTSLTIQCQVDSQVTMMFWYRQQPGQSLTLIATANQGSEATYESGFVIDKFPISRPNLTFSTLTVSNMSPEDSSIYLCSVRGGNNEKLFFGSGTQLSVL.

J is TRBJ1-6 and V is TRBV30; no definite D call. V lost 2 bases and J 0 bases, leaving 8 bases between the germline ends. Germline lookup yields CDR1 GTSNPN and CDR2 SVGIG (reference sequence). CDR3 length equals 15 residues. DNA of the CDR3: TGTGCCTGGAGTAGCGTCCCCTCCTATAATTCACCCCTCCACTTT. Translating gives CAWSSVPSYNSPLHF.

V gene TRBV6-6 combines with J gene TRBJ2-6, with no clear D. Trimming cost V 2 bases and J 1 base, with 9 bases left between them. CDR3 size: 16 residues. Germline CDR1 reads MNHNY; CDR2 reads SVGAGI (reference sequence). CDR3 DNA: TGTGCCAGCAGTTACCCCGGGTCGTCTGGGGCCAACGTCCTGACTTTC. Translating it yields CASSYPGSSGANVLTF.

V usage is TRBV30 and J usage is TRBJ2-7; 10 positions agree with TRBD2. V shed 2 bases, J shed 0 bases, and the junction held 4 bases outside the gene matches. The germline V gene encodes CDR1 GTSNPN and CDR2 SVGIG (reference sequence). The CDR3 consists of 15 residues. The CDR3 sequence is CAWSLAGVISYEQYF. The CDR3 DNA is TGTGCCTGGAGTCTAGCGGGAGTTATCTCCTACGAGCAGTACTTC.

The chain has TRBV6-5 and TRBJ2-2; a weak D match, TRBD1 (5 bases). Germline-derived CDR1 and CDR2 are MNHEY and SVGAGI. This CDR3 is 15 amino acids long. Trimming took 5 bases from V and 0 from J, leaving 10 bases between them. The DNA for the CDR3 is TGTGCCAGCAGTCGTTGGGGCGCGAACACCGGGGAGCTGTTTTTT. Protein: CASSRWGANTGELFF.

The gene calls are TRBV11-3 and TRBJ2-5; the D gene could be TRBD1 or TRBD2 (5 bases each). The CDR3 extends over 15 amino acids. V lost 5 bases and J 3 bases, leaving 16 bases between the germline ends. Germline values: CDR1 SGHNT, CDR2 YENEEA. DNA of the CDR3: TGTGCCAGCAGCGAGCAGGGACGGAAAAAAGAGACCCAGTACTTC. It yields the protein CASSEQGRKKETQYF.

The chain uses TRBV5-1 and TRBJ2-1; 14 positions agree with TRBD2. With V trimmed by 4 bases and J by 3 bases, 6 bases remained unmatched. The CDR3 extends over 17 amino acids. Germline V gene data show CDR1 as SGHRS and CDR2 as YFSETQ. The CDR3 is CASSQGTSGSFYNEQFF. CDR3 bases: TGCGCCAGCAGCCAGGGGACTAGCGGGAGTTTCTACAATGAGCAGTTCTTC.

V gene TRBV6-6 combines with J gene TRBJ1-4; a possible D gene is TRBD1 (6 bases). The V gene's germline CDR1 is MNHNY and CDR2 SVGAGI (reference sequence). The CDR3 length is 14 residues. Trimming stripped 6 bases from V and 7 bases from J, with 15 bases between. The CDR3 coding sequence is TGTGCCAGCAGGAGAACAGGGTCTTCTGAAAAACTGTTTTTT. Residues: CASRRTGSSEKLFF.

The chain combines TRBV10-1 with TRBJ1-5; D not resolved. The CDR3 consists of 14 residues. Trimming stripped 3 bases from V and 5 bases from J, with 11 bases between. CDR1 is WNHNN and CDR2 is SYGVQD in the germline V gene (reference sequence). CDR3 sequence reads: CASSDRESDQPQHF. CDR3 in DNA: TGCGCCAGCAGTGATAGGGAGTCGGATCAGCCCCAGCATTTT.

The DNA of the CDR3 is TGTGCCAGCGCGATTCTCGGGACTAGCGGGAATCCCACAGATACGCAGTATTTT. Translating it yields CASAILGTSGNPTDTQYF. V is TRBV7-2 and J is TRBJ2-3; TRBD2 agrees at 13 bases. The CDR3 totals 18 residues. J was trimmed by 2 bases and V by 8 bases; bases with no gene match: 13. Germline assignment: CDR1 SGHTA and CDR2 FQGNSA.

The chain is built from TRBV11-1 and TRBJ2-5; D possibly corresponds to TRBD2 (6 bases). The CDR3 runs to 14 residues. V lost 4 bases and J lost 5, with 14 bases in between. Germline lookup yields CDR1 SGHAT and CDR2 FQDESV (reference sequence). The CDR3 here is CASSWDSGGETQYF. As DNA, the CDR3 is TGTGCCAGCAGCTGGGACTCCGGAGGCGAGACCCAGTACTTC. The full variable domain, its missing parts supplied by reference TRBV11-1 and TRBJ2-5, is EAEVAQSPRYKITEKSQAVAFWCDPISGHATLYWYRQILGQGPELLVQFQDESVVDDSQLPKDRFSAERLKGVDSTLKIQPAELGDSAMYLCASSWDSGGETQYFGPGTRLLVL.

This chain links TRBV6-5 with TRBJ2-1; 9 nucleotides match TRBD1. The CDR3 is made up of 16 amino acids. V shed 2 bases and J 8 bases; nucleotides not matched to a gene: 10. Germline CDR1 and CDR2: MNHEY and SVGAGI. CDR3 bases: TGTGCCAGCAGTTACCTAGTCCCGGGACAGGGCCATGAGCAGTTCTTC. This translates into CASSYLVPGQGHEQFF.

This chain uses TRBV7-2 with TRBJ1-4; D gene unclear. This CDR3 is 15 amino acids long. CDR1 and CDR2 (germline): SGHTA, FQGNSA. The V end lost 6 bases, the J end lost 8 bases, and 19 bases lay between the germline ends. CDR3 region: CASSLDGHKREKLFF. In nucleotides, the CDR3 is TGTGCCAGCAGTCTAGACGGCCATAAACGCGAAAAACTGTTTTTT.

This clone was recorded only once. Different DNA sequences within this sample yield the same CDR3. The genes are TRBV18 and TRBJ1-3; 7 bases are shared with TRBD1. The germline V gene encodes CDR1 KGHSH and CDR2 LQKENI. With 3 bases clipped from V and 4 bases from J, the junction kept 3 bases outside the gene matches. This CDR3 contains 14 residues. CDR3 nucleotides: TGTGCCAGCTCACCCGGGACAGCAGGAAACACCATATATTTT. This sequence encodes CASSPGTAGNTIYF.

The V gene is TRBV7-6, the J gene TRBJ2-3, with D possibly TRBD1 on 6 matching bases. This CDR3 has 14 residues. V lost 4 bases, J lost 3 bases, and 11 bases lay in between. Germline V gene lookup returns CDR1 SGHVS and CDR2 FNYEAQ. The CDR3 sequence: CASSSGTPTDTQYF. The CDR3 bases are TGTGCCAGCAGCTCCGGGACACCAACAGATACGCAGTATTTT.